This T cell receptor beta chain was captured in a study of chemoradiotherapy in HPV16-positive cancers. This clone appeared a few times. The CDR3 extends over 15 amino acids. Germline V gene sequence: CDR1 MGHDK, CDR2 SYGVNS. The J segment lost 2 bases and the V segment lost 1 base, leaving 4 bases of the junction unmatched. TCRdb's table, derived via immunoSEQ multiplex PCR, lists solely in-frame clones and lacks some. The sample records about 1,600 clones, approximately 89% being singletons. The rearrangement uses TRBV25-1 and TRBJ2-5, with TRBD2 identical over 7 bases. This TCR was recovered from a human donor with HPV-associated anogenital cancer. Sequenced material: tumor tissue, taken from a patient who underwent chemoradiotherapy. CDR3: CASSELWGGQETQYF. The CDR3 DNA sequence: TGTGCCAGCAGTGAATTATGGGGAGGGCAAGAGACCCAGTACTTC.